The source of this T cell receptor beta chain is a study of cytomegalovirus exposure and HLA in healthy donors. This CDR3 is built from 14 residues. Germline CDR1 reads SGDLS; CDR2 reads YYNGEE. The V gene end was trimmed by 6 bases and the J gene end by 6 bases; junction bases not matched to a gene: 10. Points on this clone: Its target is not known.

Vbeta (60) and Jbeta (13) primers were used in the PCR. The table came from immunoSEQ multiplex PCR; TCRdb's copy has only in-frame clones and leaves some out. The sample has 190,000 or so clones, approximately 83% seen once. As for the donors, each was a healthy bone marrow donor. Broader study findings: Three CMV-associated chains proved CMV antigen-specific in vitro. According to a later analysis, donors in an Asian-associated ancestry cluster reportedly had fewer N-insertions than the roughly 670-donor mean. Another analysis was done later, and it associated 16,951 TCR beta sequences with HLA alleles at 0.05 false discovery rate.

This sequence joins TRBV9 and TRBJ2-3, with 7 bases lining up with TRBD2. The receptor was isolated from a woman between 50 and 59 years old in good health and CMV-seropositive. Sequences were obtained from PBMCs. DNA of the CDR3: TGTGCCAGCACCACCGGGACTACCCCCGATACGCAGTATTTT. Protein: CASTTGTTPDTQYF.